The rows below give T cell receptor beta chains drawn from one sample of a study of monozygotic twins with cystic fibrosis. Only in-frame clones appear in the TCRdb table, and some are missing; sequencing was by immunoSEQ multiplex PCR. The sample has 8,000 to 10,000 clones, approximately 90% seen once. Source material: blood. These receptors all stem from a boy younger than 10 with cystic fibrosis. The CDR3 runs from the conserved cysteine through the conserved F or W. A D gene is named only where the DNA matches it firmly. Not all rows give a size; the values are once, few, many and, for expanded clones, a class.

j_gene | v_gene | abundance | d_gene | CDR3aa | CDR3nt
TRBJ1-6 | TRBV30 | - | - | CAWGGHSSYNSPLHF | TGTGCCTGGGGGGGACACAGCTCCTATAATTCACCCCTCCACTTT
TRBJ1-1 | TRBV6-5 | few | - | CASSYSLGGTEAFF | TGTGCCAGCAGTTACTCGTTGGGGGGCACTGAAGCTTTCTTT
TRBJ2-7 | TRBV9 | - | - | CASSPAGIGYEQYF | TGTGCCAGCAGCCCGGCGGGGATCGGCTACGAGCAGTACTTC
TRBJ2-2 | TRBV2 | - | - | CASSERGRNTGELFF | TGTGCCAGCAGTGAACGGGGGCGGAACACCGGGGAGCTGTTTTTT
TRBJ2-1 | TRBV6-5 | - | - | CASKRNNEQFF | TGTGCCAGCAAGAGAAACAATGAGCAGTTCTTC
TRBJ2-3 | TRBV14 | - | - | CASSQFPGNTQYF | TGTGCCAGCAGCCAATTCCCTGGAAATACGCAGTATTTT
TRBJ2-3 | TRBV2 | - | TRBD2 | CASSVGAGGQSTQYF | TGTGCCAGCAGTGTCGGAGCGGGGGGGCAAAGTACGCAGTATTTT
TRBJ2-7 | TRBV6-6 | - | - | CASSYSPASYEQYF | TGTGCCAGCAGTTACTCTCCGGCTTCCTACGAGCAGTACTTC
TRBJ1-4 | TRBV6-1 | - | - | CASKGGEKLFF | TGTGCCAGCAAGGGGGGTGAAAAACTGTTTTTT
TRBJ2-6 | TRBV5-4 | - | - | CASSFRVGGANVLTF | TGTGCCAGCAGCTTCAGGGTCGGGGGGGCCAACGTCCTGACTTTC
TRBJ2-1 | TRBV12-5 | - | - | CASGTTASSYNEQFF | TGTGCTAGTGGAACCACAGCTAGCTCCTACAATGAGCAGTTCTTC
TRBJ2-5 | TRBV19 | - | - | CASSIGRGQETQYF | TGTGCCAGTAGTATAGGACGGGGGCAAGAGACCCAGTACTTC
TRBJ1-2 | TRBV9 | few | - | CASSATEGGGYTF | TGTGCCAGCAGCGCCACTGAGGGAGGGGGCTACACCTTC
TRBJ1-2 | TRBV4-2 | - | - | CASSQAQGGDGYTF | TGTGCCAGCAGCCAAGCTCAGGGAGGCGATGGCTACACCTTC
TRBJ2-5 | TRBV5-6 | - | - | CASSLGPERKYQETQYF | TGTGCCAGCAGCTTGGGGCCTGAGCGGAAGTACCAAGAGACCCAGTACTTC
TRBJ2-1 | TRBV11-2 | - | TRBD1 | CASSSTGGWQFF | TGTGCCAGCAGCTCAACAGGGGGCTGGCAGTTCTTC
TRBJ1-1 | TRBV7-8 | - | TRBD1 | CASSMDRAMNTEAFF | TGTGCCAGCAGCATGGACAGGGCCATGAACACTGAAGCTTTCTTT
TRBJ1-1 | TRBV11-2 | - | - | CASSLSGGREAFF | TGTGCCAGCAGCTTATCGGGGGGACGTGAAGCTTTCTTT
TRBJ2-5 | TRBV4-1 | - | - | CASSLGLGGGNQETQYF | TGCGCCAGCAGCCTGGGCCTGGGGGGGGGCAACCAAGAGACCCAGTACTTC
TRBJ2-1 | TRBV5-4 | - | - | CASSSSGTAIGEQFF | TGTGCCAGCAGCTCCTCCGGGACGGCGATTGGTGAGCAGTTCTTC
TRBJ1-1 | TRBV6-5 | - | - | CASSYVPINTEAFF | TGTGCCAGCAGTTACGTCCCGATTAACACTGAAGCTTTCTTT
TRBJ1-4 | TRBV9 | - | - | CASSVARGNEKLFF | TGTGCCAGCAGCGTAGCCAGGGGTAATGAAAAACTGTTTTTT
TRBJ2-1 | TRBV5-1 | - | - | CASSLGANEQFF | TGCGCCAGCAGCTTGGGGGCCAATGAGCAGTTCTTC
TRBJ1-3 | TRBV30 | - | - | CAWMGIGNTIYF | TGTGCCTGGATGGGAATCGGAAACACCATATATTTT
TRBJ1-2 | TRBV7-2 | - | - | CASSLAVWGDYGYTF | TGTGCCAGCAGCTTAGCTGTGTGGGGAGACTATGGCTACACCTTC
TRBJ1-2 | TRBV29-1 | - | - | CSVEVGRGGYTF | TGCAGCGTTGAGGTGGGGAGGGGTGGCTACACCTTC
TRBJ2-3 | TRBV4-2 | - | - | CASSPGDGTDTQYF | TGTGCCAGCAGCCCGGGGGACGGGACAGATACGCAGTATTTT
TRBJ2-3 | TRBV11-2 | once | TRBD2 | CASSFDSQTSGGSTDTQYF | TGTGCCAGCAGCTTCGACAGTCAAACTAGCGGGGGTAGCACAGATACGCAGTATTTT
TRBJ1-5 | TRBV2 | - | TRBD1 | CASRIGTVNQPQHF | TGTGCCAGCAGGATAGGGACAGTCAATCAGCCCCAGCATTTT
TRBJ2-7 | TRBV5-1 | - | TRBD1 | CASAAGQGLVEQYF | TGCGCCAGCGCGGCCGGACAGGGACTCGTCGAGCAGTACTTC
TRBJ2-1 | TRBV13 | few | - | CASSLVRDTFF | TGTGCCAGCAGCTTAGTTCGGGATACGTTCTTC
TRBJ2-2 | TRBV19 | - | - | CASSRVNTGELFF | TGTGCCAGTAGCAGGGTGAACACCGGGGAGCTGTTTTTT
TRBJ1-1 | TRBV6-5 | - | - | CASSYSGGNTEAFF | TGTGCCAGCAGTTACTCGGGGGGGAACACTGAAGCTTTCTTT
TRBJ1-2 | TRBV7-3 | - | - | CASSPTGLGPYGYTF | TGTGCCAGCAGCCCAACAGGGCTGGGCCCTTATGGCTACACCTTC
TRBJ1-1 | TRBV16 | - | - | CASSRWADLGTEAFF | TGTGCCAGCAGCCGCTGGGCAGACTTGGGCACTGAAGCTTTCTTT
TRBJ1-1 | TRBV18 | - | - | CASLGDSTANTEAFF | TGTGCCAGCCTAGGGGACTCGACAGCGAACACTGAAGCTTTCTTT
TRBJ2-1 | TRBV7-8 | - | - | CASSPRGGAYNEQFF | TGTGCCAGCAGCCCGAGGGGGGGCGCCTACAATGAGCAGTTCTTC
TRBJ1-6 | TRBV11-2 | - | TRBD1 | CASSSGQGLLGSPLHF | TGTGCCAGCAGCTCGGGACAGGGGCTCCTCGGTTCACCCCTCCACTTT
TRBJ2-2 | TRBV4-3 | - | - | CASSHAKGGLNTGELFF | TGCGCCAGCAGCCATGCCAAGGGGGGACTTAACACCGGGGAGCTGTTTTTT
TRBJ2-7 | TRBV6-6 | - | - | CASSYSPGTYEQYF | TGTGCCAGCAGTTACTCGCCGGGGACCTACGAGCAGTACTTC